A single sample gave rise to the 7 T cell receptor beta chains below, sequenced in a study of CD8+ T cells in alopecia areata. Once RNA had been extracted, it was reverse transcribed into cDNA to act as the sequencing template. The table came from immunoSEQ multiplex PCR; TCRdb's copy has only in-frame clones and leaves some out. The table lists about 180,000 clones, about 67% of them singletons. The sample was CD8+ T cells sorted from blood, taken at week 0. The receptor source for this set is a human donor with alopecia areata.

The CDR3 coding sequence is TGTGCCAGCAACCTAAACACTGAAGCTTTCTTT. This sequence encodes CASNLNTEAFF. V gene TRBV2 combines with J gene TRBJ1-1; D remains ambiguous. Germline V gene sequence: CDR1 SNHLY, CDR2 FYNNEI. The CDR3 has 11 amino acids. The germline V and J ends were trimmed by 7 bases and 2 bases, with 5 bases remaining between them.

The gene calls are TRBV5-1 and TRBJ1-2, with D unclear. The V end lost 4 bases, the J end lost 7 bases, and 8 bases lay between the germline ends. There are 11 residues in the CDR3. CDR1 and CDR2 from the germline V gene are SGHRS and YFSETQ. CDR3 amino acids: CASSGDGGYTF. The CDR3 coding sequence is TGCGCCAGCAGCGGGGATGGTGGCTACACCTTC.

The J gene is TRBJ2-4, the V gene TRBV11-3; 7 bases match TRBD2. This CDR3 region has 16 residues. The junction had 6 bases not matched to a gene; V was cut back by 4 bases and J by 0 bases. Germline V gene data show CDR1 as SGHNT and CDR2 as YENEEA. The CDR3 coding sequence is TGTGCCAGCAGCTGGCGCGGGGGACTAGCCAAAAACATTCAGTACTTC. Translation gives CASSWRGGLAKNIQYF.

The table lists this clone with a few counts. The chain uses TRBV10-2 and TRBJ2-1; the D gene is possibly TRBD1 (6 bases). Germline CDR1 WSHSY, CDR2 SAAADI. The ends were cut back, 4 bases at V and 6 bases at J, with 7 bases in the middle. This CDR3 contains 12 residues. The CDR3 sequence: CASSGRGNEQFF. The CDR3 nucleotides are TGCGCCAGCAGTGGCAGGGGCAATGAGCAGTTCTTC.

The chain is built from TRBV27 and TRBJ2-3; possibly TRBD1 for D (6 bases). Deletions cut 3 bases from V and 6 bases from J, with 19 bases between. The CDR3 spans 16 residues. The germline V gene has CDR1 MNHEY and CDR2 SMNVEV (reference sequence). The DNA for the CDR3 is TGTGCCAGCAGTTTTGTAGGGGACATCTCTTTGGATACGCAGTATTTT. This encodes CASSFVGDISLDTQYF.

Only a few counts were recorded for this clone. The gene calls are TRBV29-1 and TRBJ2-3; D is perhaps TRBD1 or TRBD2 (6 bases each). In germline, CDR1 is SQVTM, CDR2 ANQGSEA. Trimming stripped 6 bases from V and 5 bases from J, with 18 bases between. This CDR3 contains 14 residues. The chain's CDR3 is CSVGGRGSLDTQYF. The CDR3 bases are TGCAGCGTGGGGGGCCGGGGGAGCCTAGATACGCAGTATTTT.

In DNA, the CDR3 is TGTGCCAGCAGCTTGGGGACAGGGGTTGGACAGCCCCAGCATTTT. Its translation is CASSLGTGVGQPQHF. The V gene is TRBV5-6, the J gene TRBJ1-5, with 9 positions matching TRBD1. The CDR3 length is 15 residues. Germline loops: CDR1 SGHDT, CDR2 YYEEEE. V gave up 0 bases and J gave up 7 bases; unmatched junction bases: 5.